The following is a T cell receptor beta chain sequence with its context. Sample-barcoded 5' priming and a J-beta primer mix drove a second PCR of roughly 6 to 12 cycles. One entry per CDR3 protein, called by TCRdb with MiXCR from the 5' RACE reads. The data contain 700,000 to 950,000 distinct CDR3 sequences, 40% to 45% of them singletons. The CDR3 spans 14 residues. The V gene end was trimmed by 4 bases and the J gene end by 7 bases; junction bases not matched to a gene: 6. Per the germline V gene, CDR1 is KGHSY and CDR2 is FQNENV. The data stem from a study of blood T cells in healthy people across ages. Collection of roughly 10 milliliters of peripheral blood was performed for each donor.

The rearrangement joins TRBV16 to TRBJ1-4; 7 bases map to TRBD1. This TCR was sampled from a woman aged 60-70 years in good health. The sequencing input was blood. The CDR3 DNA follows: TGTGCCAGCAGCCCGGGACAGCGGGGTGAAAAACTGTTTTTT. Protein product: CASSPGQRGEKLFF.